This is a list of T cell receptor beta chains from one sample in a study of shared clonotypes between healthy human individuals. Profiled with immunoSEQ multiplex PCR; TCRdb holds only in-frame clones, not every one. The sample lists 2 million or so clones; about 94% were seen once. The source material was naive CD8+ T cells sorted from blood. These receptors all come from a man aged 18 to 29 in good health. Both conserved end residues are part of each CDR3. The order of the fields is CDR3 protein, V gene, CDR3 length, D gene. D genes are given only for firm matches.

cdr3_aa: CASRGENTGELFF; v_call: TRBV10-1; cdr3_length: 13; d_call: -
cdr3_aa: CASSPSDRGWGNTIYF; v_call: TRBV28; cdr3_length: 16; d_call: TRBD1
cdr3_aa: CASSQDTGHNVYGYTF; v_call: TRBV4-3; cdr3_length: 16; d_call: -
cdr3_aa: CSADRDSSVETQYF; v_call: TRBV29-1; cdr3_length: 14; d_call: -
cdr3_aa: CASSSQTGEMNTEAFF; v_call: TRBV5-1; cdr3_length: 16; d_call: TRBD1
cdr3_aa: CASSQDPSGTYEQYF; v_call: TRBV4-3; cdr3_length: 15; d_call: TRBD2
cdr3_aa: CASSYSRAGDTEAFF; v_call: TRBV6-8; cdr3_length: 15; d_call: -
cdr3_aa: CASSLPKDRETPIPTNEKLFF; v_call: TRBV7-8; cdr3_length: 21; d_call: TRBD1
cdr3_aa: CASSGDGTPRNQPQHF; v_call: TRBV2; cdr3_length: 16; d_call: -
cdr3_aa: CASRLDTSTDTQYF; v_call: TRBV19; cdr3_length: 14; d_call: -
cdr3_aa: CASSLGWGEAGELFF; v_call: TRBV5-1; cdr3_length: 15; d_call: -
cdr3_aa: CASSQDTAGVVLYGYTF; v_call: TRBV4-3; cdr3_length: 17; d_call: -
cdr3_aa: CASSFQGAGAYEQYF; v_call: TRBV5-4; cdr3_length: 15; d_call: -
cdr3_aa: CASRTGTGDSPLHF; v_call: TRBV27; cdr3_length: 14; d_call: TRBD1
cdr3_aa: CASSIGQGTGELFF; v_call: TRBV5-6; cdr3_length: 14; d_call: -
cdr3_aa: CASSWTSYTGELFF; v_call: TRBV27; cdr3_length: 14; d_call: TRBD2
cdr3_aa: CASSAPGLAGYRTGELFF; v_call: TRBV9; cdr3_length: 18; d_call: TRBD2
cdr3_aa: CASSVGTGEGVYYEQYF; v_call: TRBV9; cdr3_length: 17; d_call: -
cdr3_aa: CATSSPTGVNTEAFF; v_call: TRBV15; cdr3_length: 15; d_call: TRBD1
cdr3_aa: CAISEGEWANVLTF; v_call: TRBV10-3; cdr3_length: 14; d_call: -
cdr3_aa: CASSRDPGQGIGYEQYF; v_call: TRBV7-9; cdr3_length: 17; d_call: TRBD1
cdr3_aa: CASSQGQGVMHEQYF; v_call: TRBV14; cdr3_length: 15; d_call: -
cdr3_aa: CASSSHLFEVRQPQHF; v_call: TRBV28; cdr3_length: 16; d_call: -
cdr3_aa: CAWSVGVAGPNTEAFF; v_call: TRBV30; cdr3_length: 16; d_call: -
cdr3_aa: CASSSIGNYPTDTQYF; v_call: TRBV4-3; cdr3_length: 16; d_call: -
cdr3_aa: CASSSYTVYQETQYF; v_call: TRBV5-1; cdr3_length: 15; d_call: -
cdr3_aa: CARTSGSSYEQYF; v_call: TRBV30; cdr3_length: 13; d_call: TRBD2
cdr3_aa: CASSSLLAGGRGDTQYF; v_call: TRBV27; cdr3_length: 17; d_call: TRBD2
cdr3_aa: CASSLTQGTSGNTIYF; v_call: TRBV5-1; cdr3_length: 16; d_call: -
cdr3_aa: CASSLEGGAYEQYF; v_call: TRBV5-4; cdr3_length: 14; d_call: -
cdr3_aa: CASSLTHRDRRTDTQYF; v_call: TRBV28; cdr3_length: 17; d_call: -
cdr3_aa: CASSLEGSVYEQYF; v_call: TRBV5-4; cdr3_length: 14; d_call: -
cdr3_aa: CASSPSSYEQYF; v_call: TRBV6-1; cdr3_length: 12; d_call: -
cdr3_aa: CASSSQGASNQPQHF; v_call: TRBV18; cdr3_length: 15; d_call: TRBD1
cdr3_aa: CASSIRANYGYTF; v_call: TRBV19; cdr3_length: 13; d_call: -
cdr3_aa: CASSISREPGSSGANVLTF; v_call: TRBV19; cdr3_length: 19; d_call: -
cdr3_aa: CASTPGDLTYEQYF; v_call: TRBV2; cdr3_length: 14; d_call: -
cdr3_aa: CASSPTRDGAYEQYF; v_call: TRBV13; cdr3_length: 15; d_call: -
cdr3_aa: CASSPDRGNQPQHF; v_call: TRBV9; cdr3_length: 14; d_call: -
cdr3_aa: CAWSALGDSPLHF; v_call: TRBV30; cdr3_length: 13; d_call: -
cdr3_aa: CASSGGQGTEAFF; v_call: TRBV9; cdr3_length: 13; d_call: TRBD1
cdr3_aa: CASSLDGPDYEQYF; v_call: TRBV5-1; cdr3_length: 14; d_call: -
cdr3_aa: CASSSGGGFGSPLHF; v_call: TRBV9; cdr3_length: 15; d_call: TRBD1